This TCR beta chain was sequenced for a study of Tregs in tolerant kidney transplant recipients. Profiled with immunoSEQ multiplex PCR; TCRdb holds only in-frame clones, not every one. In all, the sample yields around 33,000 clones. With respect to this clone: What it binds is unknown.

Broader study findings: Antigen-driven expansion was suggested because donor-specific Tregs expanded more than all Tregs in tolerant patients. Biological reproducibility was not directly addressed in this study. Some patients' samples used different primers over time, so nucleotide sequences weren't comparable.

Related graft donors supplied nonmyeloablative bone marrow transplants, and mixed chimerism was transient. CD4+CD25+CD127- Tregs, CD4+CD25- non-Tregs, CD4 and CD8 cells were sorted. This sequence was found in a human patient who received a combined kidney and bone marrow transplant. Part of the T cells may come from the graft donor. The material was CD4+ T cells from blood (PBMCs), obtained 24 months after the transplant.

CDR3 residues: CASSSDRAANQPQHF. The sequenced part of the CDR3 DNA is TGTGCCAGCAGCTCAGACAGGGCGGCTAATCAGCCC. The rearrangement links TRBV7-9 to TRBJ1-5; 7 nucleotides align to TRBD1. The read halts 3 residues ahead of the CDR3 end, with the missing end drawn from the germline J gene. Looked up from germline, CDR1 is SEHNR and CDR2 is FQNEAQ (reference sequence). V gave up 4 bases and J gave up 4 bases; unmatched junction bases: 7. The CDR3 loop spans 15 amino acids.